The sequence of this T cell receptor (beta chain) was determined in a study of post-analysis software for immune sequencing data. Libraries were made from TCR beta cDNA, and they carried unique molecular identifiers. Roughly 450,000 cDNA molecules came from about 1 to 10 million T cells. TCRdb reanalysed the PCR reads using MiXCR and keeps one entry per CDR3 protein. The sample consists of 450,000 to 650,000 distinct CDR3 sequences, 44% of them appearing once. The study's findings and limits: Normalized Chao1 diversity was significantly lower in multiple sclerosis patients than in controls. There were roughly 5 TRBV segments more frequent in patients than controls, and TRBV5-6, TRBV5-1 and TRBV20-1 were among them.

Germline V gives CDR1 SQVTM, CDR2 ANQGSEA. With 3 bases removed from V and 4 bases from J, the gap between germline ends came to 10 bases. This CDR3 spans 13 amino acids. Notes on this clonotype: What it binds is unknown.

V is TRBV29-1 and J is TRBJ2-1; D gene uncertain. The specimen was blood. This TCR was sampled from a girl aged 10-17 years with multiple sclerosis. The CDR3 nucleotides read TGCAGCGTTGATGGGTCAGGTTACAATGAGCAGTTCTTC. Its translation: CSVDGSGYNEQFF.